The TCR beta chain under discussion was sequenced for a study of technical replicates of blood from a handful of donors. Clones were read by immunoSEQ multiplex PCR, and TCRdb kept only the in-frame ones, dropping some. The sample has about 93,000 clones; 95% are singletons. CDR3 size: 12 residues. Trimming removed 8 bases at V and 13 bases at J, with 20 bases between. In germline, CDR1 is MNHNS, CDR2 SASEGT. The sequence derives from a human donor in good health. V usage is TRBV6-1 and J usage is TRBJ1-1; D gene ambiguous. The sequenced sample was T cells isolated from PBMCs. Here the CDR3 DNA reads TGTGCCAGCCATGGAACCCGGGGAGGAGGTTTCTTT. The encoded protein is CASHGTRGGGFF.